This paragraph covers one T cell receptor (beta chain) sequence. Original methodology: Scientists estimated how many nucleated cells there were by amplifying reference gene primers. The data were produced by immunoSEQ multiplex PCR, yet TCRdb's version contains in-frame clones alone and is incomplete. The V and J calls and clone size are taken from that table; D and trimming were inferred from the DNA. Of about 73,000 clones listed, approximately 80% are singletons. This sample is drawn from a study of blood T cell repertoires in COVID-19. On the study more broadly: Acute and convalescent COVID-19 specimens originated in the United States, Italy and Spain. T cells, B-cell-depleted T cells, or PBMCs provided the cDNA or gDNA that served as material.

This CDR3 is built from 17 residues. The germline CDR1 and CDR2 sequences are LNHDA and SQIVND (reference sequence). V lost 4 bases and J lost 0; bases outside the gene matches: 6. What was sequenced was peripheral blood. V and J are TRBV19 and TRBJ2-6; 7 bases are shared with TRBD1. This TCR was recovered from a man older than 75 with active or convalescent COVID-19. The CDR3 spells CASSREDRASGANVLTF. In nucleotides, the CDR3 is TGTGCCAGTAGTAGGGAAGACAGGGCCTCTGGGGCCAACGTCCTGACTTTC.